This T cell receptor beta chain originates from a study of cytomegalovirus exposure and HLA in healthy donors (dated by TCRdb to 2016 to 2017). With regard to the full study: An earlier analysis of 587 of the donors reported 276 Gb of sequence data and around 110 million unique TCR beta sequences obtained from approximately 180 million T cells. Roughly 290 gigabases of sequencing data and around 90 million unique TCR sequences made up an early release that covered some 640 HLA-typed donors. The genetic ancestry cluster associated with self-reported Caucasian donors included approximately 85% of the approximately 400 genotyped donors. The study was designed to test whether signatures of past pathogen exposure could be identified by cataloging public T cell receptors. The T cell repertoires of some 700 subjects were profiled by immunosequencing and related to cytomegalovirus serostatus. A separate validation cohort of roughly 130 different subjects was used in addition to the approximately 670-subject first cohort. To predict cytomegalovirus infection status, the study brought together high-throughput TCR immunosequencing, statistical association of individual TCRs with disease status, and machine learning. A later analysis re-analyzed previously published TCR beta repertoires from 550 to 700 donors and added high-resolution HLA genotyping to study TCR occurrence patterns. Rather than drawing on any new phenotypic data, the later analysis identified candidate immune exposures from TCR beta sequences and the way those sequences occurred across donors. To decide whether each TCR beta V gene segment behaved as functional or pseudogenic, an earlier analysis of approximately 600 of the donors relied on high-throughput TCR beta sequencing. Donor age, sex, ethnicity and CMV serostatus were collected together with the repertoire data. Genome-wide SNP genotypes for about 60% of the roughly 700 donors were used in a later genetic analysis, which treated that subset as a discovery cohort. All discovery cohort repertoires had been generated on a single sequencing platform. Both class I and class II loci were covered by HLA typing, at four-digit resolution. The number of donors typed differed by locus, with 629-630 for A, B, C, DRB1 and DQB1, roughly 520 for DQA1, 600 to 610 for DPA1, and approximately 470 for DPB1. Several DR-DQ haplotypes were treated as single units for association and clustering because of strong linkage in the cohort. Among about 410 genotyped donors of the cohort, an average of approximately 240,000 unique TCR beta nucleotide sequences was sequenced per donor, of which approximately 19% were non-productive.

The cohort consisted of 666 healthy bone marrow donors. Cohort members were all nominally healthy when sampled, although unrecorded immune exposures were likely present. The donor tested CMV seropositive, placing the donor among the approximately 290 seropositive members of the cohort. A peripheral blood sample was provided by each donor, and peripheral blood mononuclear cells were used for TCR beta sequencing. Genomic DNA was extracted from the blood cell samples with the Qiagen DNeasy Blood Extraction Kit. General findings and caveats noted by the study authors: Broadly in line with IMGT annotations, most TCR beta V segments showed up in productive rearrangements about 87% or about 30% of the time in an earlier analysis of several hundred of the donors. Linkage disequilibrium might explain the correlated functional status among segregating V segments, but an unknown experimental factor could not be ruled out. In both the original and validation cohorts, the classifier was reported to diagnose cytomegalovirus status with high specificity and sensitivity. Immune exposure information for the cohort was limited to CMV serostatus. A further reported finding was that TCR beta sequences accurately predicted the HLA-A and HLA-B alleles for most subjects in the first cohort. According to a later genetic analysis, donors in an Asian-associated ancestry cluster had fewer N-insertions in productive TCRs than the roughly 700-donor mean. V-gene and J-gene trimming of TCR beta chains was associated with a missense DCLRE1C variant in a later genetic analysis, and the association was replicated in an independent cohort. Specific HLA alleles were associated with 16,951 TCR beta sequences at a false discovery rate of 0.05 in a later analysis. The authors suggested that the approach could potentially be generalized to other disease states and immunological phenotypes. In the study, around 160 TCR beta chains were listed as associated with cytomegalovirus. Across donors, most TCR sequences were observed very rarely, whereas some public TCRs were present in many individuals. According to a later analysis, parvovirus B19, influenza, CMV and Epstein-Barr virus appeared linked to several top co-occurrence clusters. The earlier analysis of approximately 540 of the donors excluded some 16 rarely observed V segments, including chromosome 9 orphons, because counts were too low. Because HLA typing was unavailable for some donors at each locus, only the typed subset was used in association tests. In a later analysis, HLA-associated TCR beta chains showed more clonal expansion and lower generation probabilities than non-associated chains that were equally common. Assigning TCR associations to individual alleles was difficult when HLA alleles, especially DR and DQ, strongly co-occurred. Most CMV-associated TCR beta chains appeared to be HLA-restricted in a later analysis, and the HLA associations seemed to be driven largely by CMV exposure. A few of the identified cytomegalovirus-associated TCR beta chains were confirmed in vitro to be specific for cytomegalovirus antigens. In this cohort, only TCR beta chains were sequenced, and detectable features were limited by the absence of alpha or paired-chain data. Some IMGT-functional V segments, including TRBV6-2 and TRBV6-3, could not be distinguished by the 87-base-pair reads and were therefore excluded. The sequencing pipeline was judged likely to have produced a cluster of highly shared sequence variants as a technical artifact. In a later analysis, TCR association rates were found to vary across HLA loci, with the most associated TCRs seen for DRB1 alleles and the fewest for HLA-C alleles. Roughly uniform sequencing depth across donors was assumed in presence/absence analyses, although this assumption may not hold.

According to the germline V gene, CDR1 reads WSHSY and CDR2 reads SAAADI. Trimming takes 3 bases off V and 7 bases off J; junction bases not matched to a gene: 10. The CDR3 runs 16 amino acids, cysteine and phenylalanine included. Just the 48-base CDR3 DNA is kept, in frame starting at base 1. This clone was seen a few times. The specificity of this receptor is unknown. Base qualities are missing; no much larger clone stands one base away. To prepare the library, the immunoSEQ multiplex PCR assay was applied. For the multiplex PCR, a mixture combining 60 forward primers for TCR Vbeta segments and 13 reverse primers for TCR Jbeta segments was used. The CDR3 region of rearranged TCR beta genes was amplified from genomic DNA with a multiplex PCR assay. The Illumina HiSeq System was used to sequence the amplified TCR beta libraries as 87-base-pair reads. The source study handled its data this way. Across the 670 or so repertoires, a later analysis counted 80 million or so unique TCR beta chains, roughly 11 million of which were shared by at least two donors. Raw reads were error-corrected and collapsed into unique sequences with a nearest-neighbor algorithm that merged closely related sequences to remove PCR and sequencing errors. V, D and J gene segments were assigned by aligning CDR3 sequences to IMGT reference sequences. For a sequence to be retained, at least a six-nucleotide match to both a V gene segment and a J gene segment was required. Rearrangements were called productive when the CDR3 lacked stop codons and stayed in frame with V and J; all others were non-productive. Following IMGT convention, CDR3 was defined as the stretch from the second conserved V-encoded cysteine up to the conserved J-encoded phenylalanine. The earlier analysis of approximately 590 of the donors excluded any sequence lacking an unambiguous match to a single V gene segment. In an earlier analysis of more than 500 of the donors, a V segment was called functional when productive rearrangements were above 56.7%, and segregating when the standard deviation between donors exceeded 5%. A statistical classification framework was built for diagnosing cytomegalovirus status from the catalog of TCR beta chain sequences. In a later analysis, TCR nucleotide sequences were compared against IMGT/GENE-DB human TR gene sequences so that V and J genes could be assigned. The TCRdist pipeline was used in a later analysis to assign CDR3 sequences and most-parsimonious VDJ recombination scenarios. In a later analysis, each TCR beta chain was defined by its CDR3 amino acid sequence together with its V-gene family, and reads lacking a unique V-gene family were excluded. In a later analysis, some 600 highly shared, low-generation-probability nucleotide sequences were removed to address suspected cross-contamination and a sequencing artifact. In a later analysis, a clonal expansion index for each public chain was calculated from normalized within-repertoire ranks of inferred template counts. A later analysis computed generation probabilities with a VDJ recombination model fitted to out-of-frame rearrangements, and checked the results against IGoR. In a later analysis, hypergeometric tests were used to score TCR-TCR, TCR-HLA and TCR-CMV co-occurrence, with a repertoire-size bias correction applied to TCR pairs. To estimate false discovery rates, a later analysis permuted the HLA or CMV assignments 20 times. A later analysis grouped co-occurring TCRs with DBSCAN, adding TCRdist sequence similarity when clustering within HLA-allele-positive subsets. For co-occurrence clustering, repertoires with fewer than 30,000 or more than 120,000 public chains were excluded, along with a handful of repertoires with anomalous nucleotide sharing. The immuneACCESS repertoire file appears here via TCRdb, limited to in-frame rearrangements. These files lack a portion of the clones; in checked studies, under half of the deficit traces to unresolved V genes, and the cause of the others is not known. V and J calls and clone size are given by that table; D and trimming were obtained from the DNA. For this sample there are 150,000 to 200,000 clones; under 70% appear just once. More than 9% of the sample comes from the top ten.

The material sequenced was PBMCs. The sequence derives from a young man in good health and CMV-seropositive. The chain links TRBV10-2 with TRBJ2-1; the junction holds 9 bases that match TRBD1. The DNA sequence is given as TGCGCCAGCAGTGATTTCGAACAGGGGGCTGGGAATGAGCAGTTCTTC. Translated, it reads CASSDFEQGAGNEQFF.